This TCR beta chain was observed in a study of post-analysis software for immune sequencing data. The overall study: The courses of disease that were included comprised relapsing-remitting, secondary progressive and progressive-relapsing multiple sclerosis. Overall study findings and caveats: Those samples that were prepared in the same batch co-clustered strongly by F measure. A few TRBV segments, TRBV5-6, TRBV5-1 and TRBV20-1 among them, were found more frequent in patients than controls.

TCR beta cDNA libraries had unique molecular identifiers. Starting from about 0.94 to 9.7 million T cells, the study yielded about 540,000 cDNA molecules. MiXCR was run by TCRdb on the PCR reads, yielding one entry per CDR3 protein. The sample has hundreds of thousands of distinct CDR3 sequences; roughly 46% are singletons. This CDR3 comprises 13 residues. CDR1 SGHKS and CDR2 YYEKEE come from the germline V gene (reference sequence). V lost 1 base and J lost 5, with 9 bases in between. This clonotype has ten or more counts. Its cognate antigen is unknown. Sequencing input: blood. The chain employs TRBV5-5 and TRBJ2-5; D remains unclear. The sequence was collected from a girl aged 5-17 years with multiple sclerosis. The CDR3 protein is CASSLWGEETQYF. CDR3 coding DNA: TGTGCCAGCAGCTTGTGGGGTGAGGAGACCCAGTACTTC.